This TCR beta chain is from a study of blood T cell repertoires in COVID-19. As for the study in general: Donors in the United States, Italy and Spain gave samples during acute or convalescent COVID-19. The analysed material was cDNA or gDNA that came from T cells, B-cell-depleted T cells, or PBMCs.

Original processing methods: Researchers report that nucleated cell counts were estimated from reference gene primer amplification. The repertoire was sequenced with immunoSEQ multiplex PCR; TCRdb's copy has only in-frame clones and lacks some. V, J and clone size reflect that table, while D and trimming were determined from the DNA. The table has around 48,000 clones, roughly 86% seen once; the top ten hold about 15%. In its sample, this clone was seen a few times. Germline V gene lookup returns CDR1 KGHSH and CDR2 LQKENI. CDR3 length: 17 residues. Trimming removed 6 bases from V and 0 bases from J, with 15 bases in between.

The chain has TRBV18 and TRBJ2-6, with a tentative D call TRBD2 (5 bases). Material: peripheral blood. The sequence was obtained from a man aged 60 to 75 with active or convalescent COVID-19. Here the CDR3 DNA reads TGTGCCAGCTCCCCTCAACGGGGAAACTCTGGGGCCAACGTCCTGACTTTC. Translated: CASSPQRGNSGANVLTF.